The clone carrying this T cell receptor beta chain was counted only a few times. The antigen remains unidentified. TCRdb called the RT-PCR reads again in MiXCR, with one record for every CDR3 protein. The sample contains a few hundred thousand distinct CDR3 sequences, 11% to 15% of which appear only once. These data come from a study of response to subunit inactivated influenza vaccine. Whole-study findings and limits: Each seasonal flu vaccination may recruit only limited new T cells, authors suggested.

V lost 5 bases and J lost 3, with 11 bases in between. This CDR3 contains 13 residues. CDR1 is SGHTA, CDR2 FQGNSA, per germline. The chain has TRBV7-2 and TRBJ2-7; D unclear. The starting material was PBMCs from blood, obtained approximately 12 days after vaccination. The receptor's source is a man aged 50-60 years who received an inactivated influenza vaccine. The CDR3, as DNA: TGTGCCAGCAGCCCAACTTGGGACTACGAGCAGTACTTC. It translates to CASSPTWDYEQYF.